These T cell receptor beta chains were read from a single sample in a study of OX40 agonist ivuxolimab in advanced cancers. Libraries were prepared by immunoSEQ multiplex PCR; TCRdb keeps only in-frame clonotypes and omits some of them. The sample shows about 75,000 clones, around 86% of them seen only once. The sample consisted of CD4+ or CD8+ T cells sorted from blood, taken in a trial of the OX40 agonist ivuxolimab. These receptors were taken from an adult with an advanced solid tumor such as melanoma, head and neck, liver or kidney cancer. Each CDR3 is given with its conserved first and last residue. Each record gives: V gene, J gene, CDR3 protein.

V: TRBV30
J: TRBJ2-7
CDR3: CAWSGGGTSYEQYF

V: TRBV6-5
J: TRBJ1-6
CDR3: CASRTGSSYNSPLHF

V: TRBV7-2
J: TRBJ1-6
CDR3: CASDEGTGHSPLHF

V: TRBV27
J: TRBJ1-3
CDR3: CASSRLQGSSGNTIYF

V: TRBV11-3
J: TRBJ1-6
CDR3: CASSLDGLKVDSPLHF

V: TRBV9
J: TRBJ1-2
CDR3: CASSSGLSYGYTF

V: TRBV7-9
J: TRBJ2-2
CDR3: CASSQLGGEAGELFF

V: TRBV4-1
J: TRBJ2-7
CDR3: CASSLGQGSYEQYF

V: TRBV11-2
J: TRBJ2-7
CDR3: CASSLDRGAKEQYF

V: TRBV9
J: TRBJ1-3
CDR3: CASSAPGSAGNTIYF

V: TRBV27
J: TRBJ2-3
CDR3: CASTPRVDPRTDTQYF

V: TRBV7-9
J: TRBJ2-1
CDR3: CASSLGRGRRHEQFF

V: TRBV7-8
J: TRBJ2-5
CDR3: CASSHRGSQETQYF

V: TRBV6-1
J: TRBJ1-2
CDR3: CASRLRGDYGYTF

V: TRBV6-1
J: TRBJ1-2
CDR3: CASSNTIYGYTF

V: TRBV5-4
J: TRBJ1-2
CDR3: CASSGAGPEPESGYTF

V: TRBV6-1
J: TRBJ1-5
CDR3: CASTQGGYQPQHF

V: TRBV18
J: TRBJ2-3
CDR3: CASSPFTSADTQYF

V: TRBV6-5
J: TRBJ1-1
CDR3: CASLKGGEAFF

V: TRBV9
J: TRBJ1-1
CDR3: CASSVGPYTEAFF

V: TRBV7-2
J: TRBJ2-7
CDR3: CASILNPGAFNEQYF

V: TRBV2
J: TRBJ1-4
CDR3: CASSEAGGPSSRKLFF

V: TRBV18
J: TRBJ1-1
CDR3: CASSLDSVNTEAFF

V: TRBV7-9
J: TRBJ1-5
CDR3: CASSRQGGVNQPQHF

V: TRBV5-6
J: TRBJ2-5
CDR3: CASSARTGGGETQYF

V: TRBV5-3
J: TRBJ2-1
CDR3: CARSRPSEQFF

V: TRBV28
J: TRBJ2-1
CDR3: CASSSGTGFDWEQFF

V: TRBV11-3
J: TRBJ2-5
CDR3: CASSLDPGGYGETQYF

V: TRBV27
J: TRBJ1-2
CDR3: CASTFKSIEGSYTF